These T cell receptor beta chains were read from a single sample in a study of Ad26.COV2.S vaccination and SARS-CoV-2 variants. Data came from immunoSEQ multiplex PCR; TCRdb stores just in-frame clones and leaves some out. The sample has approximately 340,000 clones; 92% are singletons. Here the sequenced sample was peripheral blood, taken after recovery from COVID-19. The receptors here all came from a human donor who had recovered from COVID-19. Each CDR3 is given with its conserved first and last residue. A D gene is named only where the DNA matches it firmly. A row's size may be missing; if present it is once, few, many or a size class.

- TRBJ1-1 TRBV29-1 - TGCAGCGTTCCACGACCTTCTCCGACGATAGGTTCAGACACTGAAGCTTTCTTT CSVPRPSPTIGSDTEAFF
TRBD1 TRBJ1-3 TRBV12-5 - TGTGCTAGTGGGAGACAGGGGCGTGACACCATATATTTT CASGRQGRDTIYF
- TRBJ1-2 TRBV5-1 once TGCGCCAGCAGCTTGAGGGTAAACTATGGCTACACCTTC CASSLRVNYGYTF
TRBD1 TRBJ2-1 TRBV6-5 - TGTGCCAGCAGCCTGGGACAGGCTGGGAATGAGCAGTTCTTC CASSLGQAGNEQFF
TRBD2 TRBJ2-3 TRBV18 - TGTGCCAGCTCACCCCCCGGGATAGCGGGGGCCACAGATACGCAGTATTTT CASSPPGIAGATDTQYF
- TRBJ1-6 TRBV14 - TGTGCCAGCAGCCGAACCCGGGTCATCGGGGGGAATAATTCACCCCTCCACTTT CASSRTRVIGGNNSPLHF
TRBD1 TRBJ1-1 TRBV7-8 - TGTGCCAGCAGTTCGGACAGGGCCTTGAACACTGAAGCTTTCTTT CASSSDRALNTEAFF
- TRBJ1-1 TRBV11-2 - TGTGCCAGCAGCTTAGGGGTGAACACTGAAGCTTTCTTT CASSLGVNTEAFF
- TRBJ1-1 TRBV10-3 - TGTGCCATCGCAGGGTTGGACACTGAAGCTTTCTTT CAIAGLDTEAFF
- TRBJ1-5 TRBV6-5 - TGTGCCAGCGGACGCAGTCGCAATCAGCCCCAGCATTTT CASGRSRNQPQHF
- TRBJ2-7 TRBV4-3 - TGCGCCAGCAGCCAAGAGGAGGGGGACTACGAGCAGTACTTC CASSQEEGDYEQYF
TRBD2 TRBJ2-3 TRBV3-1/TRBV3-2 - TGTGCCAGCAGCCTCCAACTAGCGGGCACAGATACGCAGTATTTT CASSLQLAGTDTQYF
- TRBJ1-5 TRBV7-6 - TGTGCCAGCAGCTTAAGGGTGGGGGACCTTAATAGCAATCAGCCCCAGCATTTT CASSLRVGDLNSNQPQHF
TRBD2 TRBJ2-3 TRBV15 - TGTGCCACCAGCAGAGATATAGCGGGGACAGATACGCAGTATTTT CATSRDIAGTDTQYF
- TRBJ1-4 TRBV20-1 - TGCAGTGCTAGTGGGGGTTTCCTGCAGCTAGGAAAACTGTTTTTT CSASGGFLQLGKLFF
- TRBJ1-1 TRBV6-5 - TGTGCCAGCAGTTACGGTATCGAGAGGTTCAACACTGAAGCTTTCTTT CASSYGIERFNTEAFF
- TRBJ2-7 TRBV7-9 - TGTGCCAGCAGCCCACAATCGGGGGTTGAGCAGTACTTC CASSPQSGVEQYF